This T cell receptor beta chain was obtained from a study of liver allograft versus peripheral blood T cells. Whole-study context: A comparison was made between T cell receptor repertoires in transplanted livers and those in recipients' peripheral blood. Study observations and caveats: Reportedly, liver allograft T cell receptor repertoires differed from peripheral blood ones.

The CDR3 is made up of 13 amino acids. Per germline, CDR1 ENHRY and CDR2 SYGVKD. By sample share, this clonotype is medium-sized (0.01 to 0.1%). Its antigen is not identified. One end of the junction fails to match germline, which may point to a read error. TCRdb called the reads again in MiXCR, with one record for every CDR3 protein. Among over a thousand distinct CDR3 sequences listed, approximately 15% were seen once. The source of this sequence is a human patient who had a liver transplant. Part of the T cell pool may stem from the graft donor. The J gene is TRBJ1-2, the V gene TRBV10-3; 7 nucleotides agree with TRBD1. DNA of the CDR3: TGCGCCAGCAGTGCCTCAGGGGGACGAGGCTACACCTTC. It codes for CASSASGGRGYTF.